A single sample is the source of the 28 T cell receptor beta chains below, sequenced in a study of kidney transplant recipient with SARS-CoV-2 infection. TCRdb independently ran MiXCR on the reads; one entry per CDR3 protein. The sample has 200,000 to 300,000 distinct CDR3 sequences, 25% to 35% seen once. This material consisted of a blood sample, taken at baseline and between days 110 and 120 from a kidney transplant recipient. These receptors originate from a male patient between 25 and 39 years old who had COVID-19 and was a kidney transplant recipient. Certain T cells may be donor cells from the graft.

The chain recombines TRBV18 with TRBJ1-3, with 7 bases identical to TRBD1. J gave up 0 bases and V 0 bases, and 5 bases lay outside the gene matches. Germline V gene sequence: CDR1 KGHSH, CDR2 LQKENI. There are 17 residues in the CDR3. The CDR3 reads CASSPPPGQLSGNTIYF. For the CDR3, the DNA is TGTGCCAGCTCACCACCGCCGGGACAGCTCTCTGGAAACACCATATATTTT. The full variable domain, in which reference TRBV18 and TRBJ1-3 provide the parts outside the CDR3, is NAGVMQNPRHLVRRRGQEARLRCSPMKGHSHVYWYRQLPEEGLKFMVYLQKENIIDESGMPKERFSAEFPKEGPSILRIQQVVRGDSAAYFCASSPPPGQLSGNTIYFGEGSWLTVV.

In its sample, this clonotype was seen many times. The chain combines TRBV28 with TRBJ1-2, with D maybe TRBD1 (5 bases). Germline loops: CDR1 MDHEN, CDR2 SYDVKM. This CDR3 region has 14 residues. V dropped 3 bases and J dropped 4 bases, with 12 bases sitting between them. CDR3 sequence (DNA): TGTGCCAGCAGTTTGCCCGGGGGGTCCTATGGCTACACCTTC. This sequence encodes CASSLPGGSYGYTF.

V usage is TRBV6-4 and J usage is TRBJ2-3; TRBD2 matches 12 bases. Germline V lookup: CDR1 MRHNA, CDR2 SNTAGT. After removal of 4 bases from V and 4 bases from J, the junction contained 15 bases not matched to a gene. This CDR3 region has 19 residues. CDR3 DNA sequence: TGTGCCAGCAGTGCAGACAGTATAGAACTAGCGGGAGGATCAGATACGCAGTATTTT. It is translated as CASSADSIELAGGSDTQYF.

Worth noting for this clonotype: A single base separates this from a much larger clone, so it may be a read error. This rearrangement joins TRBV20-1 to TRBJ1-1, with TRBD1 matching 7 bases. Germline CDR1 DFQATT, CDR2 SNEGSKA (reference sequence). This CDR3 is built from 13 residues. CDR3 residues: CSARRDRGTEASF. CDR3 DNA: TGCAGTGCCAGACGGGACAGAGGGACTGAAGCTTCCTTT.

Concerning this clonotype itself: A much larger clone differs from this one at a single base, so this may be a read error. The chain couples TRBV6-2 or TRBV6-3 to TRBJ1-2; D is unresolved. CDR1 is MNHEY, CDR2 SVGEGT, per germline. The CDR3 spans 17 residues. CDR3 protein: CACSAGRCIGKTYGYTF. Written as DNA, the CDR3 is TGTGCCTGCAGTGCGGGTCGCTGCATCGGAAAGACCTATGGCTACACCTTC.

This clonotype was observed once. This could be a read error, since a much larger clone is one nucleotide away. The chain uses TRBV5-1 and TRBJ1-2; D gene uncertain. The CDR3 covers 16 residues. Germline loops: CDR1 SGHRS, CDR2 YFSETQ. The V and J ends lost 7 bases and 4 bases respectively, with 23 bases between them. The CDR3 reads CASEYASVRKTYGYTF. The CDR3 DNA reads as TGCGCCAGCGAGTATGCATCGGTTCGAAAGACCTATGGCTACACCTTC.

The rearrangement links TRBV19 to TRBJ2-5; possibly TRBD2 for D (6 bases). CDR1 and CDR2 from the germline V gene are LNHDA and SQIVND (reference sequence). V lost 5 bases and J lost 5, with 15 bases in between. This CDR3 has 14 amino acids. CDR3: CASSPSRGRETQYF. DNA of the CDR3: TGTGCCAGTAGTCCCTCGCGGGGCCGGGAGACCCAGTACTTC.

The table lists this clonotype with a count of one. Just one base apart from a much larger clone, this may be a read error. This sequence joins TRBV6-6 and TRBJ1-2, with D maybe TRBD1 (5 bases). The CDR3 is 17 amino acids. CDR1 is MNHNY and CDR2 is SVGAGI in the germline V gene (reference sequence). The CDR3 coding sequence is TGTGCCGGCAGTATCTGTACAGGTGGGAGAAAGACCTATGGCTACACCTTC. It encodes CAGSICTGGRKTYGYTF.

Regarding this clonotype: Possible read error: a much larger clone is one base away. The chain is built from TRBV11-2 and TRBJ2-5; D tentatively fits TRBD1 or TRBD2 (6 bases each). The CDR3 is 16 amino acids. CDR1 and CDR2 (germline): SGHAT, FQNNGV. The CDR3 sequence: CVSSPQQGLLQETQYF. The CDR3 DNA reads as TGTGTCAGCAGCCCCCAACAGGGACTTCTACAAGAGACCCAGTACTTC.

In its sample, this clonotype was seen a few times. The rearrangement links TRBV4-1 to TRBJ2-3, with 10 bases matching TRBD2. Germline V gives CDR1 MGHRA, CDR2 YSYEKL. Trimming cost V 7 bases and J 5 bases; bases outside gene matches: 12. The CDR3 extends over 16 amino acids. In DNA, the CDR3 is TGCGCCAGCACCCACATCCTAGCGGGAGACAGAGATACGCAGTATTTT. Its protein is CASTHILAGDRDTQYF.

A word on this clonotype: This may arise from a read error, as a much more abundant clone is one base away. This sequence joins TRBV27 and TRBJ2-7; perhaps TRBD1 as D (5 bases). The germline V gene has CDR1 MNHEY and CDR2 SMNVEV (reference sequence). CDR3 length: 13 residues. The chain's CDR3 is CAGSLQESYEQYF. Written as DNA, the CDR3 is TGTGCCGGCAGTTTACAGGAGTCCTACGAGCAGTACTTC.

This clonotype was recorded many times. This rearrangement joins TRBV28 to TRBJ2-7; D gene ambiguous. CDR3 length equals 14 residues. V lost 1 base and J lost 0, with 7 bases in between. Per the germline V gene, CDR1 is MDHEN and CDR2 is SYDVKM. CDR3 residues: CASSLSQSSYEQYF. The CDR3 DNA sequence: TGTGCCAGCAGTTTATCACAGAGCTCCTACGAGCAGTACTTC.

A note on this clonotype: A clone one base away is much larger, so this may be a read error. This sequence joins TRBV7-6 and TRBJ2-2, with D maybe TRBD2 (5 bases). CDR3 size: 16 residues. The V gene's germline CDR1 is SGHVS and CDR2 FNYEAQ. CDR3 in DNA: TGTGCCAGCAGCTTAGGGGTCTATTCGGGCACCGGGGAGCTGTCTTTT. Amino acids: CASSLGVYSGTGELSF.

As regards this clonotype: A read error may be the cause here, since a much bigger clone is one base away. J is TRBJ2-1 and V is TRBV6-5; TRBD1 is a possible D gene (7 bases). This CDR3 has 13 amino acids. The V end lost 5 bases, the J end lost 6 bases, and 11 bases lay between the germline ends. Germline CDR1 is MNHEY and CDR2 is SVGAGI. In nucleotides, the CDR3 is TGTGCCAGCAGTGGAGGGGACAGCAATGAGCAGTTCTTC. It yields the protein CASSGGDSNEQFF.

Many counts were recorded for this clonotype. V usage is TRBV7-2 and J usage is TRBJ2-7, with 10 bases aligning to TRBD2. V trimming: 5 bases; J trimming: 0 bases; junction bases outside the gene matches: 10. Germline CDR1 is SGHTA and CDR2 is FQGNSA. There are 17 residues in the CDR3. The CDR3, as DNA: TGTGCCAGCAGCCAGAACTTAGCGGGAGGTATCTCCTACGAGCAGTACTTC. Amino acid sequence: CASSQNLAGGISYEQYF.

As regards this clonotype: A much larger clone lies one base from this, so it may be a read error. The CDR3 nucleotides are TGCGCCAGCATTCACCGAAGAAGATCGCGAAAGACCTATGGCTACACCTTC. Its protein product is CASIHRRRSRKTYGYTF. The rearrangement joins TRBV10-1 to TRBJ1-2; D remains ambiguous. This CDR3 comprises 17 residues. Germline V CDR1 and CDR2: WNHNN, SYGVQD (reference sequence). Trimming removed 7 bases at V and 4 bases at J, with 25 bases between.

This clonotype is a singleton in its sample. The gene calls are TRBV30 and TRBJ1-2, with no clear D. The ends were cut back, 5 bases at V and 4 bases at J, with 23 bases in the middle. The CDR3 has 16 amino acids. Germline V CDR1 and CDR2: GTSNPN, SVGIG (reference sequence). The CDR3 DNA is TGTGCCTGGTCTGCGAAGCGTTATAGAAAGACCTATGGCTACACCTTC. Translated: CAWSAKRYRKTYGYTF. The full variable domain, its missing parts supplied by reference TRBV30 and TRBJ1-2, is SQTIHQWPATLVQPVGSPLSLECTVEGTSNPNLYWYRQAAGRGLQLLFYSVGIGQISSEVPQNLSASRPQDRQFILSSKKLLLSDSGFYLCAWSAKRYRKTYGYTFGSGTRLTVV.

Comment on this clonotype: This could be a read error, since a much larger clone is one nucleotide away. This likely comes from a read error, as the CDR3 has no conserved phenylalanine or tryptophan at its end. The chain joins TRBV11-2 to TRBJ2-7; D ambiguous. The CDR3 runs to 12 residues. The germline V gene encodes CDR1 SGHAT and CDR2 FQNNGV. Deletions cut 3 bases from V and 4 bases from J, with 7 bases between. CDR3 in DNA: TGTGCCAGCAGCTTGGCTGAGTACGAGCAGTACCTC. This codes for CASSLAEYEQYL.

The sample holds many counts of this clonotype. The gene calls are TRBV5-1 and TRBJ2-7, with 10 nucleotides matching TRBD2. This CDR3 has 16 amino acids. With V trimmed by 2 bases and J by 0 bases, 5 bases remained unmatched. Germline V gene data show CDR1 as SGHRS and CDR2 as YFSETQ. The CDR3 coding sequence is TGCGCCAGCAGCTTTTGGACTAGCGGACCCTCCTACGAGCAGTACTTC. It translates to CASSFWTSGPSYEQYF.

Comment on this clonotype: Just one base apart from a much larger clone, this may be a read error. Lacking the conserved final phenylalanine or tryptophan, this CDR3 likely reflects a read error. The V and J genes are TRBV5-4 and TRBJ1-2; no clear D. Between the trimmed V and J ends, which lost 6 bases and 4 bases, there was a span of 22 bases. CDR1 and CDR2 from the germline V gene are SGHNT and YYREEE (reference sequence). This CDR3 is 16 amino acids long. CDR3 in amino acids: CASIPHVPGKTYGYTS. CDR3 in DNA: TGTGCCAGCATCCCCCACGTACCAGGAAAGACCTATGGCTACACCTCC.

This clonotype was counted ten times or more. This chain joins TRBV20-1 and TRBJ1-2, with D uncertain. The germline V and J ends were trimmed by 1 base and 6 bases, with 12 bases remaining between them. The CDR3 has 13 residues. The V gene's germline CDR1 is DFQATT and CDR2 SNEGSKA (reference sequence). CDR3 in DNA: TGCAGTGCTAGAGTGGGTTATCGCGATGGCTACACCTTC. It is translated as CSARVGYRDGYTF.

Worth noting for this clonotype: The CDR3 does not end in the conserved phenylalanine or tryptophan, so this is likely a read error. The rearrangement links TRBV6-1 to TRBJ2-1; D is perhaps TRBD1 (5 bases). The V gene lost 6 bases and the J gene lost 8 bases, with 17 bases spanning the gap. This CDR3 comprises 14 residues. Per the germline V gene, CDR1 is MNHNS and CDR2 is SASEGT. CDR3: CASRASVWGDEQFL. In DNA form, the CDR3 reads TGTGCCAGCAGGGCCTCTGTTTGGGGCGATGAGCAGTTCCTC.

With regard to this clonotype: Germline and junction disagree at one end, which may indicate a read error. In nucleotides, the CDR3 is TGCAGTGCTAGAAGGGCGGGAGTGGTTCAAGAGTCCCAGTACTTC. Its translation is CSARRAGVVQESQYF. The gene calls are TRBV20-1 and TRBJ2-5, with 7 positions matching TRBD2. From germline, CDR1 is DFQATT and CDR2 SNEGSKA (reference sequence). This CDR3 is built from 15 residues.

The chain links TRBV20-1 to TRBJ2-5; 9 bases are shared with TRBD2. The CDR3 loop spans 14 amino acids. Germline CDR1 reads DFQATT; CDR2 reads SNEGSKA (reference sequence). J lost 2 bases, V lost 6 bases, and 7 bases had no gene match. DNA of the CDR3: TGCAGTGCCGGAAGACTAGCGGAACAAGAGACCCAGTACTTC. Encoded protein: CSAGRLAEQETQYF.

This clonotype was recorded many times. The chain recombines TRBV18 with TRBJ1-2; the D is unclear. V was pared by 5 bases and J by 4 bases, with 14 bases between. Germline V CDR1 and CDR2: KGHSH, LQKENI. CDR3 length: 14 residues. Here the CDR3 reads CASSDTREVYGYTF. CDR3 sequence (DNA): TGTGCCAGCTCAGATACAAGGGAGGTCTATGGCTACACCTTC.

This clonotype was picked up many times. The chain employs TRBV18 and TRBJ2-5; a weak D match, TRBD2 (5 bases). The CDR3 totals 13 residues. Per germline, CDR1 KGHSH and CDR2 LQKENI. Deletions cut 4 bases from V and 2 bases from J, with 8 bases between. CDR3 in amino acids: CASSRAGQETQYF. CDR3 nucleotide sequence: TGTGCCAGCTCACGGGCGGGTCAAGAGACCCAGTACTTC.

The table lists this clonotype with many counts. The gene calls are TRBV7-2 and TRBJ1-1; 7 bases fit TRBD1. The germline V gene has CDR1 SGHTA and CDR2 FQGNSA. V gave up 5 bases and J gave up 5 bases; unmatched junction bases: 8. The CDR3 sequence is 14 residues long. The CDR3 here is CASSRDRVGTEAFF. The DNA for the CDR3 is TGTGCCAGCAGCCGAGACAGGGTGGGGACTGAAGCTTTCTTT.

In this sample, this clonotype turned up many times. This chain connects TRBV6-5 to TRBJ2-7; 7 bases fit TRBD1. The CDR3 sequence is 13 residues long. Germline values: CDR1 MNHEY, CDR2 SVGAGI. The trim removed 6 bases at V and 5 bases at J, leaving 7 bases unmatched. The CDR3 region is CASRKTGSDEQYF. The CDR3, as DNA: TGTGCCAGCAGGAAGACAGGGAGCGACGAGCAGTACTTC.